This T cell receptor beta chain was observed in a study of blood T cell repertoires in COVID-19. V lost 0 bases to trimming and J lost 2 bases, with 9 bases between them. Germline V gene sequence: CDR1 KGHSH, CDR2 LQKENI. The CDR3 has 15 residues. Some clones are missing from TCRdb's copy, which holds only in-frame ones; the method was immunoSEQ multiplex PCR. Counted here are around 330,000 clones, approximately 88% occurring once; the ten biggest clones make up approximately 1.8%. Sequencing input: peripheral blood. This chain joins TRBV18 and TRBJ2-3, with D perhaps matching TRBD2 (6 bases). The TCR was taken from a woman aged 25-40 years with COVID-19, enrolled during active disease. CDR3 protein: CASSPPGLPTDTQYF. CDR3 coding DNA: TGTGCCAGCTCACCACCGGGACTGCCCACAGATACGCAGTATTTT. Using reference TRBV18 and TRBJ2-3 for the parts outside the CDR3, the full variable domain is NAGVMQNPRHLVRRRGQEARLRCSPMKGHSHVYWYRQLPEEGLKFMVYLQKENIIDESGMPKERFSAEFPKEGPSILRIQQVVRGDSAAYFCASSPPGLPTDTQYFGPGTRLTVL.